What follows are 16 T cell receptor beta chains derived from one specimen sequenced in a study of blood T cell repertoires in COVID-19. Repertoires were generated with immunoSEQ multiplex PCR, while TCRdb's copy carries only in-frame clones and drops some. The table includes roughly 300,000 clones, roughly nine tenths detected once. Material: peripheral blood. The origin of the receptors is a woman aged 25 to 39 with COVID-19, enrolled during active disease.

V and J are TRBV2 and TRBJ1-2; D not resolved. The CDR3 is made up of 13 amino acids. Germline values: CDR1 SNHLY, CDR2 FYNNEI. V was trimmed by 7 bases and J by 5 bases, leaving 14 bases between them. The CDR3 sequence: CASTWIGGYGYTF. The DNA for the CDR3 is TGTGCCAGCACGTGGATAGGAGGATATGGCTACACCTTC.

V usage is TRBV5-1 and J usage is TRBJ1-4, with a possible D match to TRBD1 (6 bases). Trimming took 0 bases from V and 0 from J, leaving 15 bases between them. Germline V CDR1 and CDR2: SGHRS, YFSETQ. The CDR3 spans 18 residues. Written as DNA, the CDR3 is TGCGCCAGCAGCTTGGATACTACAGGGTCCTCAACTAATGAAAAACTGTTTTTT. Protein: CASSLDTTGSSTNEKLFF.

The chain carries TRBV15 and TRBJ1-5, with unresolved D. V shed 3 bases and J shed 2 bases, with 11 bases lying between them. CDR3 length: 15 amino acids. Germline CDR1 LNHNV, CDR2 YYDKDF (reference sequence). CDR3 sequence (DNA): TGTGCCACCAGCAGCGACCTTCGGGGCAATCAGCCCCAGCATTTT. It encodes CATSSDLRGNQPQHF.

This clone appeared once. The chain links TRBV25-1 to TRBJ2-1; 11 nucleotides match TRBD2. Germline values: CDR1 MGHDK, CDR2 SYGVNS. This CDR3 has 16 residues. Trimming removed 3 bases from V and 4 bases from J; junction bases left unmatched: 5. The CDR3 DNA is TGTGCCAGCAGTGAGCTAGCGGGAGGCTCTTACAATGAGCAGTTCTTC. This translates into CASSELAGGSYNEQFF.

CDR3 DNA: TGTGCCAGCAGCCCTCGGACAGCTTATGGCTACACCTTC. Residues: CASSPRTAYGYTF. The chain links TRBV7-9 to TRBJ1-2; the D gene is possibly TRBD1 (6 bases). The CDR3 sequence is 13 residues long. V lost 5 bases to trimming and J lost 5 bases, with 12 bases between them. Germline CDR1 reads SEHNR; CDR2 reads FQNEAQ (reference sequence).

In this sample, this clone turned up once. V is TRBV11-2 and J is TRBJ2-7; 8 nucleotides match TRBD2. CDR1 SGHAT and CDR2 FQNNGV come from the germline V gene. V lost 1 base to trimming and J lost 3 bases; unmatched junction nucleotides: 5. The CDR3 consists of 15 residues. The CDR3 loop is CASSLGTGGSYEQYF. DNA for the CDR3: TGTGCCAGCAGCTTAGGAACGGGAGGGAGCTACGAGCAGTACTTC. Looking up the rest from reference TRBV11-2 and TRBJ2-7 gives the full variable domain: EAGVAQSPRYKIIEKRQSVAFWCNPISGHATLYWYQQILGQGPKLLIQFQNNGVVDDSQLPKDRFSAERLKGVDSTLKIQPAKLEDSAVYLCASSLGTGGSYEQYFGPGTRLTVT.

V gene TRBV27 combines with J gene TRBJ1-5; tentatively, D is TRBD1 (6 bases). The V gene's germline CDR1 is MNHEY and CDR2 SMNVEV (reference sequence). The CDR3 has 15 residues. Trimming left V 2 bases short and J 4 bases short, with 12 bases between. This CDR3 is CASSLEGVGNQPQHF. CDR3 bases: TGTGCCAGCAGTTTAGAGGGGGTAGGGAATCAGCCCCAGCATTTT.

This chain uses TRBV6-1 with TRBJ1-3; D unresolved. The CDR3 runs to 17 residues. V shed 2 bases and J shed 2 bases, with 16 bases lying between them. Germline V gene lookup returns CDR1 MNHNS and CDR2 SASEGT. The CDR3 DNA follows: TGTGCCAGCAGTGAACGCGACCAGGCATCTCCTGGAAACACCATATATTTT. Amino acids: CASSERDQASPGNTIYF.

Remarks on this clone: The junction does not match germline at one end; this may be a read error. CDR3: CASRLQGQNTEAFF. CDR3 nucleotide sequence: TGCGCCAGCCGCTTACAGGGGCAGAACACTGAAGCTTTCTTT. This chain uses TRBV5-1 with TRBJ1-1; 7 bases fit TRBD1. Germline CDR1 reads SGHRS; CDR2 reads YFSETQ. The CDR3 has 14 residues.

The V gene is TRBV19, the J gene TRBJ2-1; 11 bases match TRBD2. J was trimmed by 3 bases and V by 8 bases; bases with no gene match: 3. The CDR3 loop spans 14 amino acids. Germline values: CDR1 LNHDA, CDR2 SQIVND (reference sequence). CDR3 nucleotide sequence: TGTGCCAGTTGTAGCGGGAGGGACTACAATGAGCAGTTCTTC. As protein: CASCSGRDYNEQFF.

V usage is TRBV6-4 and J usage is TRBJ2-1, with 7 bases identical to TRBD1. Germline values: CDR1 MRHNA, CDR2 SNTAGT. After removal of 3 bases from V and 8 bases from J, the junction contained 16 bases not matched to a gene. The CDR3 length is 17 residues. The CDR3 DNA reads as TGTGCCAGCAGTGAGAGGGGGCCCAGGGGGATAGGCGATGAGCAGTTCTTC. Residues: CASSERGPRGIGDEQFF.

The chain employs TRBV7-9 and TRBJ2-1; D unclear. The V gene lost 3 bases and the J gene lost 9 bases, with 9 bases spanning the gap. In germline, CDR1 is SEHNR, CDR2 FQNEAQ (reference sequence). This CDR3 has 12 amino acids. The chain's CDR3 is CASSFTSGEQFF. DNA of the CDR3: TGTGCCAGCAGCTTCACTTCGGGTGAGCAGTTCTTC.

The V call is TRBV7-9, the J call TRBJ1-1, with D possibly matching TRBD1 (6 bases). The V end lost 1 base, the J end lost 2 bases, and 11 bases lay between the germline ends. Germline CDR1 is SEHNR and CDR2 is FQNEAQ (reference sequence). The CDR3 length is 15 residues. CDR3 nucleotides: TGTGCCAGCAGCTTAGACCTACAGGGTAACACTGAAGCTTTCTTT. It specifies CASSLDLQGNTEAFF.

This rearrangement joins TRBV4-1 to TRBJ1-4, with D possibly being TRBD1 (6 bases). Germline lookup yields CDR1 MGHRA and CDR2 YSYEKL. The V end was cut by 3 bases, the J end by 7 bases, with 18 bases between. This CDR3 region has 16 residues. CDR3 coding DNA: TGCGCCAGCAGCCAGCGTCTGGGGGCGGATCGTGAAAAACTGTTTTTT. Translated, it gives CASSQRLGADREKLFF.

This CDR3 reads CASIIPGGRNTEAFF. In DNA, the CDR3 is TGTGCCAGCATTATTCCAGGGGGCCGGAACACTGAAGCTTTCTTT. This chain links TRBV28 with TRBJ1-1; 8 nucleotides align to TRBD1. The CDR3 is made up of 15 amino acids. Germline V gene sequence: CDR1 MDHEN, CDR2 SYDVKM. The trim removed 7 bases at V and 1 base at J, leaving 8 bases unmatched.

The chain is built from TRBV3-1 (or the pseudogene TRBV3-2) and TRBJ2-7, with a tentative D call TRBD2 (5 bases). Trimming took off 3 bases at V and 6 bases at J, with 9 bases between the two ends. This CDR3 has 12 amino acids. CDR1 is LGHDT, CDR2 YNNKEL, per germline (reference sequence). The CDR3 is CASSHRRGEQYF. The CDR3 coding sequence is TGTGCCAGCAGCCACCGACGGGGCGAGCAGTACTTC.